This TCR beta chain originates from a study of shared clonotypes between healthy human individuals. Study observations and caveats: Sequencing of the sorted subsets was shown by rarefaction to be incomplete despite large depth.

Germline V gene sequence: CDR1 MNHNY, CDR2 SVGAGI (reference sequence). Trimming removed 7 bases at V and 1 base at J, with 10 bases between. There are 13 residues in the CDR3. Details on this clone: Its antigen is undetermined.

The table came from immunoSEQ multiplex PCR; TCRdb's copy has only in-frame clones and leaves some out. Seen here are 2 million to 2.5 million clones, approximately 90% observed once, and the top ten hold around 0.35%. The chain links TRBV6-6 to TRBJ1-1; D is unresolved. Sequences were obtained from naive CD4+ T cells from PBMCs. Sample subset: CD45RA+ positively selected. The clonotype originates from a man aged 18 to 29 in good health. Some clones in this sample may be carry-over from other donors' samples. CDR3 region: CASTLDPNTEAFF. In DNA, the CDR3 is TGTGCCAGCACCCTGGATCCGAACACTGAAGCTTTCTTT.